This T cell receptor (beta chain) was identified during a study of tumor and adjacent non-tumor tissue in lung cancer. Findings and caveats of the study: Normal lung showed higher cumulative top 100 clone frequency than tumor. TCR diversity was significantly greater in tumor than normal lung tissue. Higher tumor TCR diversity was associated with shorter survival.

The template was RNA from unsorted bulk tissue. Chemotherapy-naive patients with new lung cancer underwent thoracic surgery in China, August–late 2014. This clonotype was observed a handful of times. The antigen remains unidentified. Mismatch with germline at one junction end may stem from a read error. Germline lookup yields CDR1 KGHDR and CDR2 SFDVKD. The CDR3 contains 17 residues. Three rounds of nested PCR, following a modified ARM-PCR protocol, produced the TCRbeta library. TCRdb reanalysed the multiplex PCR reads using MiXCR and keeps one entry per CDR3 protein. Of tens of thousands of distinct CDR3 sequences listed, less than 75% are singletons.

This chain joins TRBV24-1 and TRBJ2-3; TRBD1 aligns across 8 bases. The sequenced sample was lung tumor tissue. The receptor was derived from a woman in her 70s with non-small cell lung cancer. CDR3 sequence: CGTSDPAGGRWTDTQYF. CDR3 coding DNA: TGTGGCACCAGTGATCCTGCAGGGGGCAGGTGGACAGATACACAGTATTTT.